This T cell receptor beta chain was identified in a study of blood T cell repertoires in COVID-19. The assay was immunoSEQ multiplex PCR, and TCRdb's table has in-frame clones only and misses some. The data hold about 190,000 clones, with around nine tenths observed a single time. Germline assignment: CDR1 LGHNA and CDR2 YNFKEQ. J was trimmed by 1 base and V by 1 base; bases with no gene match: 6. This CDR3 has 17 residues. The sequence was obtained from a man aged 30 to 45 with acute or convalescent COVID-19. Sequenced sample: peripheral blood. The chain has TRBV4-2 and TRBJ2-5, with 10 bases identical to TRBD2. The CDR3 DNA reads TGTGCCAGCAGCCAAGCGACAACTAGCGGGGCCCAAGAGACCCAGTACTTC. Encoded protein: CASSQATTSGAQETQYF.